This entry features one TCR beta chain sequence. Recovered participants had two consecutive negative NP/OP PCR tests, healthcare professional clearance, or symptom resolution. The CDR3 contains 14 residues. V lost 5 bases and J lost 0, with 8 bases in between. Germline V gives CDR1 MDHEN, CDR2 SYDVKM. These data originate in a study of blood T cell repertoires in COVID-19. In the original analysis: Estimation of nucleated cell counts relied on the amplification of reference gene primers. Produced via immunoSEQ multiplex PCR; TCRdb's table is partial and in-frame only. V, J and clone size were drawn from that table, and D and trimming were deduced from the DNA. The sample has fewer than 350,000 clones, approximately 86% seen once; the top ten hold approximately 1%.

This receptor was taken from a woman aged 25 to 39 who had recovered from COVID-19. The sequenced sample consisted of PBMCs or T cells enriched from blood (not recorded which). This chain uses TRBV28 with TRBJ1-5; D might be TRBD1 (5 bases). The CDR3 is CASSPDNSNQPQHF. Written as DNA, the CDR3 is TGTGCCAGCAGTCCGGACAATAGCAATCAGCCCCAGCATTTT.